These 24 T cell receptor beta chains were sequenced from one sample in a study of T cell repertoires in cytomegalovirus infection. TCRdb re-analysed the reads in MiXCR, keeping a single row per CDR3 protein. The table has 830,000 or so distinct CDR3 sequences, about 30% seen once; the top ten hold around 11%. Their antigen targets remain unknown. The starting material was cultured CD8+ T cells from PBMCs, obtained from culture after CMV antigen stimulation. The source of these receptors is a human donor in good health (CMV status not recorded). Some clones in this sample may be carry-over from other donors' samples.

The table lists this clonotype with a few counts. The V gene is TRBV5-6, the J gene TRBJ2-7; 7 bases line up with TRBD1. V lost 3 bases to trimming and J lost 4 bases; unmatched junction nucleotides: 10. Germline V gives CDR1 SGHDT, CDR2 YYEEEE. This CDR3 has 15 amino acids. CDR3 sequence: CASSSWKQGRYEQYV. The CDR3 region has the DNA TGTGCCAGCAGCTCGTGGAAACAGGGGAGATACGAGCAGTACGTC.

The chain joins TRBV5-1 to TRBJ1-5; D is perhaps TRBD1 (5 bases). V was pared by 0 bases and J by 1 base, with 11 bases between. Germline CDR1 reads SGHRS; CDR2 reads YFSETQ. This CDR3 has 16 residues. The CDR3: CASSLAGRWSNQPQHF. In DNA form, the CDR3 reads TGCGCCAGCAGCTTGGCAGGGCGCTGGAGCAATCAGCCCCAGCATTTT.

V usage is TRBV5-5 and J usage is TRBJ1-6, with D maybe TRBD1 (5 bases). Germline V gene lookup returns CDR1 SGHKS and CDR2 YYEKEE (reference sequence). This CDR3 comprises 13 residues. Trimming stripped 3 bases from V and 12 bases from J, with 13 bases between. The DNA for the CDR3 is TGTGCCAGCAGCTGGGACCGGGGGATACCCCTCCACTTT. It yields the protein CASSWDRGIPLHF.

The chain has TRBV7-3 and TRBJ2-3; D is uncertain. This CDR3 region has 12 residues. Per germline, CDR1 SGHTA and CDR2 FQGTGA. The V gene lost 1 base and the J gene lost 4 bases, with 3 bases spanning the gap. The CDR3 loop reads CASSLNPDTQYF. The CDR3 nucleotides read TGTGCCAGCAGCTTAAACCCAGATACGCAGTATTTT. The full variable domain, with the rest looked up from reference TRBV7-3 and TRBJ2-3, is GAGVSQTPSNKVTEKGKYVELRCDPISGHTALYWYRQSLGQGPEFLIYFQGTGAADDSGLPNDRFFAVRPEGSVSTLKIQRTERGDSAVYLCASSLNPDTQYFGPGTRLTVL.

With regard to this clonotype: An end of the junction does not agree with germline; a read error may underlie this. V is TRBV19 and J is TRBJ2-1; 8 bases map to TRBD2. Germline assignment: CDR1 LNHDA and CDR2 SQIVND (reference sequence). The CDR3 sequence is 15 residues long. In DNA form, the CDR3 reads TGTACCAGTAGTATAGATCAGCGGGGGTACAATGAGCAGTTCTTC. Its translation is CTSSIDQRGYNEQFF. Together with reference TRBV19 and TRBJ2-1, the CDR3 gives the full variable domain: DGGITQSPKYLFRKEGQNVTLSCEQNLNHDAMYWYRQDPGQGLRLIYYSQIVNDFQKGDIAEGYSVSREKKESFPLTVTSAQKNPTAFYLCTSSIDQRGYNEQFFGPGTRLTVL.

This sequence joins TRBV19 and TRBJ2-7; D unresolved. There are 13 residues in the CDR3. CDR1 LNHDA and CDR2 SQIVND come from the germline V gene (reference sequence). V lost 5 bases to trimming and J lost 5 bases, with 13 bases between them. The CDR3 reads CASSLDGGDEQYV. CDR3 DNA: TGTGCCAGTAGTCTCGACGGCGGAGACGAGCAGTACGTC.

The chain employs TRBV7-8 and TRBJ2-5; 13 bases align to TRBD2. The length of the CDR3 is 15 residues. The junction had 6 bases not matched to a gene; V was cut back by 5 bases and J by 6 bases. Germline V gene lookup returns CDR1 SGHVS and CDR2 FQNEAQ. The CDR3 loop is CASSPLAGGKKTQYF. CDR3 DNA: TGTGCCAGCAGCCCACTAGCGGGGGGGAAGAAGACCCAGTACTTC.

This clonotype appeared many times. The V gene is TRBV7-9, the J gene TRBJ2-7, with D perhaps matching TRBD2 (6 bases). V lost 5 bases and J 3 bases, leaving 11 bases between the germline ends. The germline V gene has CDR1 SEHNR and CDR2 FQNEAQ (reference sequence). CDR3 size: 13 residues. The CDR3: CASSAGPNYEQYV. CDR3 sequence (DNA): TGTGCCAGCAGCGCGGGACCAAACTACGAGCAGTACGTC.

The genes are TRBV27 and TRBJ2-7, with 9 positions matching TRBD1. CDR1 is MNHEY, CDR2 SMNVEV, per germline (reference sequence). The CDR3 sequence is 15 residues long. After removal of 5 bases from V and 0 bases from J, the junction contained 5 bases not matched to a gene. CDR3 sequence: CASSPLTGGSYEQYV. The CDR3 coding sequence is TGTGCCAGCAGTCCACTGACAGGGGGCTCCTACGAGCAGTACGTC.

This chain links TRBV7-9 with TRBJ2-5; 9 bases fit TRBD2. Losses at the gene ends were 5 bases for V and 2 bases for J; bases not matched to a gene: 15. The CDR3 sequence is 18 residues long. Germline loops: CDR1 SEHNR, CDR2 FQNEAQ (reference sequence). The CDR3 is CASSPLGWGSGGQETQYF. CDR3 nucleotide sequence: TGTGCCAGCAGCCCATTAGGTTGGGGTAGCGGGGGACAAGAGACCCAGTACTTC.

In its sample, this clonotype was seen once. The rearrangement joins TRBV6-8 to TRBJ1-5, with D perhaps matching TRBD1 (6 bases). From germline, CDR1 is MNHGY and CDR2 SAAAGT. The CDR3 is 12 amino acids. V dropped 11 bases and J dropped 6 bases, with 14 bases sitting between them. CDR3 in amino acids: CAWRGQSQPQHF. As DNA, the CDR3 is TGTGCCTGGCGGGGGCAAAGTCAGCCCCAGCATTTT.

This clonotype was detected many times. The V gene is TRBV7-8, the J gene TRBJ1-2, with 11 bases lining up with TRBD1. V gave up 5 bases and J gave up 1 base; unmatched junction bases: 12. Germline CDR1 and CDR2: SGHVS and FQNEAQ. The CDR3 totals 18 residues. The CDR3 loop reads CASSTRTGGSSLNYGYTF. DNA for the CDR3: TGTGCCAGCAGCACCCGGACAGGGGGCTCCTCGCTTAACTATGGCTACACCTTC. The full variable domain, in which reference TRBV7-8 and TRBJ1-2 provide the parts outside the CDR3, is GAGVSQSPRYKVAKRGQDVALRCDPISGHVSLFWYQQALGQGPEFLTYFQNEAQLDKSGLPSDRFFAERPEGSVSTLKIQRTQQEDSAVYLCASSTRTGGSSLNYGYTFGSGTRLTVV.

This clonotype was seen at least ten times. This chain uses TRBV7-9 with TRBJ1-2; D is undetermined. The CDR3 length is 18 residues. CDR1 and CDR2 (germline): SEHNR, FQNEAQ (reference sequence). Trimming cost V 3 bases and J 0 bases, with 20 bases left between them. CDR3 sequence reads: CASSFMVQLLEANYGYTF. DNA for the CDR3: TGTGCCAGCAGCTTTATGGTACAGCTCTTGGAAGCTAACTATGGCTACACCTTC.

About this clonotype itself: The germline gene is not matched at one end of the junction; a read error may be the cause. The chain carries TRBV7-6 and TRBJ2-2, with D hard to call. The CDR3 spans 14 residues. Germline assignment: CDR1 SGHVS and CDR2 FNYEAQ. CDR3 in amino acids: CASSRDPNTGELFF. CDR3 nucleotides: TGTGCTAGCAGCCGTGACCCGAACACCGGGGAGCTGTTTTTT.

This chain links TRBV27 with TRBJ2-2, with 13 bases lining up with TRBD2. Germline V gives CDR1 MNHEY, CDR2 SMNVEV (reference sequence). V lost 2 bases and J lost 4; bases outside the gene matches: 7. The CDR3 has 18 residues. The CDR3 DNA reads TGTGCCAGCAGTTTAGGACTAGCGGGGGCCGGTTTCACCGGGGAGCTGTTTTTT. It translates to CASSLGLAGAGFTGELFF.

CDR3 DNA sequence: TGTGCCAGCAGCCTTTCGCCTTTCGGGACCGAGTATGGCTACACCTTC. This encodes CASSLSPFGTEYGYTF. The chain recombines TRBV7-4 with TRBJ1-2, with D possibly being TRBD1 (5 bases). The CDR3 runs 16 residues. V shed 5 bases and J shed 5 bases, with 21 bases lying between them. Germline CDR1 reads SGHVT; CDR2 reads SQSDAQ.

In this sample, this clonotype turned up many times. J is TRBJ1-2 and V is TRBV7-6; a weak D match, TRBD1 (5 bases). Per germline, CDR1 SGHVS and CDR2 FNYEAQ. Between the trimmed V and J ends, which lost 5 bases and 7 bases, there was a span of 11 bases. The CDR3 has 12 amino acids. The CDR3 sequence is CASSPSGLGYTF. Here the CDR3 DNA reads TGTGCCAGCAGCCCATCGGGGCTTGGCTACACCTTC.

This chain uses TRBV7-9 with TRBJ2-2; D not resolved. This CDR3 spans 15 amino acids. Trimming cost V 4 bases and J 1 base, with 10 bases left between them. The germline CDR1 and CDR2 sequences are SEHNR and FQNEAQ (reference sequence). The DNA of the CDR3 is TGTGCCAGCAGCTCTTACTGGAGGAACACCGGGGAGCTGTTTTTT. Translated: CASSSYWRNTGELFF.

The chain recombines TRBV6-1 with TRBJ1-1, with unresolved D. From germline, CDR1 is MNHNS and CDR2 SASEGT. The V and J ends lost 5 bases and 5 bases respectively, with 15 bases between them. The CDR3 is 14 amino acids. CDR3 in amino acids: CASSLTLSRTEAFF. CDR3 bases: TGTGCCAGCAGTTTGACACTCAGCCGGACTGAAGCTTTCTTT.

The CDR3 here is CASSAAGEIACTF. The CDR3 DNA sequence: TGTGCCAGCAGCGCCGCGGGGGAGATCGCCTGCACCTTC. The gene calls are TRBV7-4 and TRBJ1-2, with a weak D call TRBD1 (5 bases). The CDR3 covers 13 residues. Per the germline V gene, CDR1 is SGHVT and CDR2 is SQSDAQ. Trimming shortened V by 5 bases and J by 13 bases, and 20 bases separated the two germline ends.

The chain uses TRBV11-2 and TRBJ2-6; no reliable D call. This CDR3 has 15 amino acids. Per the germline V gene, CDR1 is SGHAT and CDR2 is FQNNGV. Trimming shortened V by 0 bases and J by 2 bases, and 5 bases separated the two germline ends. The CDR3 spells CASSLDPPGANVLTF. CDR3 bases: TGTGCCAGCAGCTTAGATCCACCTGGGGCCAACGTCCTGACTTTC.

The chain is built from TRBV9 and TRBJ2-5; D might be TRBD1 (6 bases). Germline V lookup: CDR1 SGDLS, CDR2 YYNGEE. The CDR3 runs to 15 residues. Trimming cost V 3 bases and J 7 bases, with 19 bases left between them. CDR3 in amino acids: CASSARGPSIGTQYF. Here the CDR3 DNA reads TGTGCCAGCAGCGCCAGGGGACCTTCTATCGGGACCCAGTACTTC.

The rearrangement joins TRBV7-6 to TRBJ2-7, with a tentative D call TRBD1 (6 bases). CDR1 is SGHVS, CDR2 FNYEAQ, per germline. Trimming cost V 4 bases and J 5 bases, with 12 bases left between them. This CDR3 has 13 amino acids. This chain's CDR3 is CASSSHRADEQYV. Written as DNA, the CDR3 is TGTGCCAGCAGCTCTCACAGGGCTGACGAGCAGTACGTC.

This chain connects TRBV3-1 to TRBJ2-2, with D possibly matching TRBD2 (6 bases). Per germline, CDR1 LGHDT and CDR2 YNNKEL (reference sequence). The CDR3 contains 17 residues. V was clipped by 3 bases and J by 6 bases, with 20 bases between them. This chain's CDR3 is CASSQFPSVGEPGELFF. The CDR3 DNA reads as TGTGCCAGCAGCCAGTTCCCTAGCGTAGGCGAACCCGGGGAGCTGTTTTTT.